The 3 T cell receptor beta chains presented below share a single source sample, sequenced in a study of blood T cell repertoires in COVID-19. Sequenced by immunoSEQ multiplex PCR; TCRdb stores in-frame clones only, minus some. Among approximately 94,000 clones, approximately 81% were seen once, and the ten largest hold 10% to 15%. Sequenced sample: peripheral blood. These receptors were obtained from a human donor in a cohort sampled during active COVID-19.

J is TRBJ1-2 and V is TRBV7-2, with 7 bases aligning to TRBD1. The CDR3 spans 14 residues. CDR1 is SGHTA, CDR2 FQGNSA, per germline. V was clipped by 5 bases and J by 6 bases; unmatched bases: 9. In DNA form, the CDR3 reads TGTGCCAGCAGCCGGTTACAGGGGAGAGATGGCTACACCTTC. This translates into CASSRLQGRDGYTF. The full variable domain, with the rest looked up from reference TRBV7-2 and TRBJ1-2, is GAGVSQSPSNKVTEKGKDVELRCDPISGHTALYWYRQSLGQGLEFLIYFQGNSAPDKSGLPSDRFSAERTGGSVSTLTIQRTQQEDSAVYLCASSRLQGRDGYTFGSGTRLTVV.

The chain employs TRBV2 and TRBJ2-7, with TRBD1 identical over 11 bases. With V trimmed by 8 bases and J by 6 bases, 6 bases remained unmatched. Germline V gene sequence: CDR1 SNHLY, CDR2 FYNNEI. The CDR3 has 13 amino acids. Written as DNA, the CDR3 is TGTGCCAGCCAGGGGACAGGGGGGTCCGAGCAGTACTTC. Protein sequence: CASQGTGGSEQYF. The variable domain in full, completed from reference TRBV2 and TRBJ2-7, reads EPEVTQTPSHQVTQMGQEVILRCVPISNHLYFYWYRQILGQKVEFLVSFYNNEISEKSEIFDDQFSVERPDGSNFTLKIRSTKLEDSAMYFCASQGTGGSEQYFGPGTRLTVT.

This clone came up a few times. This chain links TRBV10-3 with TRBJ2-7; TRBD1 might be the D (6 bases). This CDR3 region has 14 residues. Trimming left V 6 bases short and J 1 base short, with 13 bases between. Germline V gene lookup returns CDR1 ENHRY and CDR2 SYGVKD. The CDR3 region has the DNA TGTGCCATCAGGCCGTCGACAGGATCCTACGAGCAGTACTTC. Its translation is CAIRPSTGSYEQYF.